These 26 T cell receptor beta chains came from one sample sequenced in a study of T-cell memory formation after mild COVID-19. TCRdb passed the 5' RACE reads through MiXCR, listing each CDR3 protein once. The repertoire has some 260,000 distinct CDR3 sequences, around 17% of them found once; the top ten carry 3.5%. The sequenced sample consisted of PBMCs or a T cell subset sorted from them (not recorded which). The receptor source for this set is a man between 18 and 29 years old who had mild COVID-19 (a few samples of this study predate the infection). Cell type and time point are not known.

This clonotype turned up a few times. The gene calls are TRBV20-1 and TRBJ1-1; TRBD1 matches 7 bases. Germline CDR1 DFQATT, CDR2 SNEGSKA (reference sequence). V shed 0 bases and J 4 bases; nucleotides not matched to a gene: 14. This CDR3 is 17 amino acids long. The CDR3 DNA sequence: TGCAGTGCTAGAGACGAAATCGACAGGGCCTGGGGCACTGAAGCTTTCTTT. Protein: CSARDEIDRAWGTEAFF.

The rearrangement links TRBV18 to TRBJ2-1; 7 bases are a match to TRBD1. The CDR3 is 14 residues long. V lost 3 bases, J lost 5 bases, and 4 bases stayed unmatched. CDR1 is KGHSH and CDR2 is LQKENI in the germline V gene. The CDR3 protein is CASSPVRGNNEQFF. The CDR3, as DNA: TGTGCCAGCTCACCGGTCAGGGGGAACAATGAGCAGTTCTTC.

This clonotype was recorded a few times. J is TRBJ1-1 and V is TRBV6-5; possibly TRBD1 for D (6 bases). The CDR3 is made up of 11 amino acids. Trimming pared 4 bases from V and 11 bases from J, leaving 11 bases between. Germline lookup yields CDR1 MNHEY and CDR2 SVGAGI. CDR3 in DNA: TGTGCCAGCAGTTCGAACAGGGAGGCTTTCTTT. It codes for CASSSNREAFF.

The chain uses TRBV5-1 and TRBJ2-1; D unclear. From germline, CDR1 is SGHRS and CDR2 YFSETQ. The CDR3 spans 14 residues. Deletions cut 0 bases from V and 7 bases from J, with 11 bases between. This chain's CDR3 is CASSLGLVSNEQFF. The CDR3 DNA follows: TGCGCCAGCAGCTTGGGCCTAGTCAGTAATGAGCAGTTCTTC.

The chain links TRBV7-6 to TRBJ2-2, with D tentatively TRBD2 (7 bases). V lost 1 base and J 4 bases, leaving 10 bases between the germline ends. Germline CDR1 reads SGHVS; CDR2 reads FNYEAQ. The length of the CDR3 is 15 residues. CDR3 amino acids: CASSLVAGATGELFF. The CDR3 coding sequence is TGTGCCAGCAGCTTAGTTGCGGGGGCCACCGGGGAGCTGTTTTTT.

Here the CDR3 DNA reads TGTGCCACCAGTGCCCTGACCGGGGAGCTGTTTTTT. Its translation: CATSALTGELFF. V gene TRBV24-1 combines with J gene TRBJ2-2; unclear D gene. V was trimmed by 5 bases and J by 5 bases, leaving 5 bases between them. The CDR3 runs to 12 residues. The germline CDR1 and CDR2 sequences are KGHDR and SFDVKD.

The chain has TRBV15 and TRBJ2-7; perhaps TRBD1 as D (5 bases). The CDR3 is made up of 14 amino acids. Per germline, CDR1 LNHNV and CDR2 YYDKDF (reference sequence). V was shortened by 4 bases and J by 4 bases, with 14 bases between the two germline ends. CDR3 sequence: CATSIAGSVYEQYF. CDR3 DNA sequence: TGTGCCACCAGCATAGCAGGGTCCGTTTACGAGCAGTACTTC.

This clonotype was detected a few times. This rearrangement joins TRBV5-1 to TRBJ1-6; tentatively, D is TRBD1 (5 bases). From germline, CDR1 is SGHRS and CDR2 YFSETQ. The CDR3 sequence is 14 residues long. The V and J ends lost 5 bases and 10 bases respectively, with 16 bases between them. In DNA, the CDR3 is TGCGCCAGCAGGGGTGACGGGGGAGTCTCACCCCTCCACTTT. Translating gives CASRGDGGVSPLHF.

The chain joins TRBV20-1 to TRBJ1-5; no clear D. V was pared by 1 base and J by 3 bases, with 4 bases between. The CDR3 runs 12 residues. Germline loops: CDR1 DFQATT, CDR2 SNEGSKA (reference sequence). The CDR3 is CSARAINQPQHF. In DNA, the CDR3 is TGCAGTGCTAGAGCCATCAATCAGCCCCAGCATTTT.

This clonotype was observed a handful of times. CDR3 sequence: CASSWGTSGEETQYF. For the CDR3, the DNA is TGTGCCAGCAGCTGGGGGACTAGCGGGGAAGAGACCCAGTACTTC. The V gene is TRBV7-9, the J gene TRBJ2-5, with 13 bases aligning to TRBD2. The V and J ends lost 4 bases and 3 bases, in that order; junction bases with no gene match: 2. Germline V CDR1 and CDR2: SEHNR, FQNEAQ (reference sequence). The CDR3 covers 15 residues.

The chain couples TRBV7-2 to TRBJ2-7; TRBD1 agrees at 8 bases. V gave up 5 bases and J gave up 3 bases; unmatched junction bases: 6. This CDR3 spans 14 amino acids. Per the germline V gene, CDR1 is SGHTA and CDR2 is FQGNSA. CDR3 DNA sequence: TGTGCCAGCAGCCAGGACAGGGCTTACTACGAGCAGTACTTC. This gives the protein CASSQDRAYYEQYF.

The chain combines TRBV29-1 with TRBJ2-1; D tentatively fits TRBD1 or TRBD2 (5 bases each). The CDR3 is made up of 14 amino acids. The germline V gene has CDR1 SQVTM and CDR2 ANQGSEA. CDR3 in DNA: TGCACCCTTACGGGGACCCGGAATATGGATGAGCAGTTCTTC. Protein sequence: CTLTGTRNMDEQFF.

This clonotype was recorded a few times. The gene calls are TRBV6-5 and TRBJ2-5; D gene ambiguous. Germline CDR1 MNHEY, CDR2 SVGAGI. The V gene lost 6 bases and the J gene lost 5 bases, with 16 bases spanning the gap. The CDR3 spans 14 residues. CDR3 sequence (DNA): TGTGCCAGCAGCCCTAATAGCTATGCTGAGACCCAGTACTTC. Its protein product is CASSPNSYAETQYF.

The genes are TRBV15 and TRBJ2-3, with 10 nucleotides matching TRBD1. Germline V lookup: CDR1 LNHNV, CDR2 YYDKDF (reference sequence). Unmatched junction bases numbered 4, after V lost 0 bases and J lost 1 base. This CDR3 has 17 amino acids. CDR3 sequence: CATSREGDRGGTDTQYF. The DNA of the CDR3 is TGTGCCACCAGCAGAGAGGGGGACAGGGGAGGCACAGATACGCAGTATTTT.

The chain combines TRBV9 with TRBJ2-3; D gene ambiguous. The CDR3 has 17 residues. Per the germline V gene, CDR1 is SGDLS and CDR2 is YYNGEE. Trimming removed 3 bases at V and 8 bases at J, with 25 bases between. In DNA form, the CDR3 reads TGTGCCAGCAGCGGCCGTATTAGCCAAACTTACACGGCTACGCAGTATTTT. It is translated as CASSGRISQTYTATQYF.

This clonotype was seen only a few times. V is TRBV10-1 and J is TRBJ2-5, with a weak D call TRBD1 (6 bases). Trimming pared 3 bases from V and 5 bases from J, leaving 16 bases between. Germline V gene sequence: CDR1 WNHNN, CDR2 SYGVQD (reference sequence). CDR3 length: 15 residues. In DNA, the CDR3 is TGCGCCAGCAGTGACCTAGGGGGAAGATACGAGACCCAGTACTTC. Its protein product is CASSDLGGRYETQYF.

The rearrangement joins TRBV4-1 to TRBJ1-2; 7 bases are shared with TRBD1. The J segment lost 5 bases and the V segment lost 3 bases, leaving 15 bases of the junction unmatched. Germline-derived CDR1 and CDR2 are MGHRA and YSYEKL. This CDR3 has 17 residues. The CDR3 coding sequence is TGCGCCAGCAGCCACACTCTAGCCAGGGGGAAAGGATATGGCTACACCTTC. It encodes CASSHTLARGKGYGYTF.

There are a few counts of this clonotype. The gene calls are TRBV5-1 and TRBJ1-3, with 7 bases fitting TRBD1. The germline gives CDR1 SGHRS, CDR2 YFSETQ. Trimming took 4 bases from V and 2 from J; bases not matched to a gene: 12. The CDR3 has 17 residues. The CDR3 loop reads CASSASTGWDAGNTIYF. Written as DNA, the CDR3 is TGCGCCAGCAGCGCGTCGACAGGGTGGGACGCTGGAAACACCATATATTTT.

This clonotype was detected a few times. V and J are TRBV7-2 and TRBJ1-2; D is possibly TRBD1 (6 bases). With 1 base removed from V and 8 bases from J, the gap between germline ends came to 14 bases. The germline V gene encodes CDR1 SGHTA and CDR2 FQGNSA. CDR3 size: 14 residues. The CDR3 loop reads CASSLVGQGTGYTF. The CDR3 DNA reads as TGTGCCAGCAGCTTAGTAGGGCAGGGGACGGGCTACACCTTC.

CDR3 sequence: CASSFWAGGIPTEAFF. In nucleotides, the CDR3 is TGTGCCAGCAGCTTTTGGGCAGGGGGTATACCCACTGAAGCTTTCTTT. The chain is built from TRBV7-9 and TRBJ1-1, with TRBD1 matching 7 bases. The CDR3 runs to 16 residues. The germline CDR1 and CDR2 sequences are SEHNR and FQNEAQ (reference sequence). The V and J ends lost 3 bases and 4 bases, in that order; junction bases with no gene match: 11.

This chain's CDR3 is CAIRAGQQGNSPLHF. CDR3 nucleotide sequence: TGTGCCATCAGAGCGGGACAGCAGGGGAATTCACCCCTCCACTTT. This chain joins TRBV10-3 and TRBJ1-6; 7 bases are a match to TRBD1. The germline V gene encodes CDR1 ENHRY and CDR2 SYGVKD. Trimming cost V 6 bases and J 7 bases; bases outside gene matches: 9. The CDR3 has 15 amino acids.

There are a few counts of this clonotype. The chain is built from TRBV28 and TRBJ2-7, with TRBD1 as a possible D gene (6 bases). CDR3 size: 17 residues. The germline V and J ends were trimmed by 5 bases and 2 bases, with 22 bases remaining between them. The germline CDR1 and CDR2 sequences are MDHEN and SYDVKM. CDR3 region: CASSPSGVRTATYEQYV. In DNA form, the CDR3 reads TGTGCCAGCAGTCCCTCCGGCGTCCGGACAGCCACCTACGAGCAGTACGTC.

This clonotype was seen a handful of times. The chain has TRBV6-1 and TRBJ2-4, with D perhaps given as TRBD1 or TRBD2 (5 bases each). V lost 3 bases, J lost 1 base, and 7 bases lay in between. CDR3 length equals 14 residues. Germline CDR1 MNHNS, CDR2 SASEGT. The CDR3 DNA follows: TGTGCCAGCAGTGAGGGGGAGGCCAAAAACATTCAGTACTTC. It yields the protein CASSEGEAKNIQYF.

This clonotype appeared a few times. The rearrangement joins TRBV7-9 to TRBJ2-5; D gene unclear. From germline, CDR1 is SEHNR and CDR2 FQNEAQ (reference sequence). CDR3 length: 13 amino acids. V lost 5 bases, J lost 2 bases, and 9 bases lay in between. The CDR3 DNA is TGTGCCAGCAGCCCGCAGATACAAGAGACCCAGTACTTC. Translating gives CASSPQIQETQYF.

This sequence joins TRBV7-3 and TRBJ2-3; D may be TRBD1 (6 bases). The CDR3 contains 13 residues. V lost 6 bases and J 6 bases, leaving 13 bases between the germline ends. From germline, CDR1 is SGHTA and CDR2 FQGTGA. CDR3: CASSKGQGDTQYF. In DNA, the CDR3 is TGTGCCAGCAGTAAGGGGCAGGGGGATACGCAGTATTTT.

The count of this clonotype is one. The genes are TRBV5-1 and TRBJ1-5, with 9 bases that match TRBD1. The J segment lost 5 bases and the V segment lost 3 bases, leaving 9 bases of the junction unmatched. The CDR3 contains 16 residues. Germline V gene sequence: CDR1 SGHRS, CDR2 YFSETQ. The CDR3, as DNA: TGCGCCAGCAGCTGGGGCCCGGGACAGGGCGATCAGCCCCAGCATTTT. Amino acid sequence: CASSWGPGQGDQPQHF.